The 16 T cell receptor beta chains listed next were all sequenced from one sample in a study of blood T cells in healthy people across ages. Combining a sample-barcoded 5' primer with a J-beta primer mix, a second PCR ran for roughly 7 to 12 cycles. TCRdb re-called the 5' RACE reads with MiXCR, one entry per CDR3 protein. The data show hundreds of thousands of distinct CDR3 sequences, with 52% seen just once and roughly 13% held by the top ten. Sequenced material: blood. These receptors all stem from a woman of 80 years or more in good health.

In regard to this clonotype: A read error may produce the germline difference seen at one junction end. In DNA, the CDR3 is TGTGCCAGCAGCACGGGACAGGGCAGCACAGCTACGCAGTATTTT. Its translation is CASSTGQGSTATQYF. This chain connects TRBV7-2 to TRBJ2-3, with 9 bases matching TRBD1. The germline V gene encodes CDR1 SGHTA and CDR2 FQGNSA. The CDR3 sequence is 15 residues long.

This chain links TRBV3-1 with TRBJ1-4; maybe TRBD1 (6 bases). V dropped 0 bases and J dropped 7 bases, with 9 bases sitting between them. The CDR3 is 14 amino acids. Germline V lookup: CDR1 LGHDT, CDR2 YNNKEL (reference sequence). The CDR3 is CASSQEGAGEKLFF. The CDR3 DNA reads as TGTGCCAGCAGCCAAGAGGGGGCGGGTGAAAAACTGTTTTTT.

The DNA for the CDR3 is TGCAGCGTTGACGGGGCAAGCCAAGAGACCCAGTACTTC. As protein: CSVDGASQETQYF. J is TRBJ2-7 and V is TRBV29-1; D is tentatively TRBD1 or TRBD2 (5 bases each). The DNA end is a closer match to TRBJ2-5, so the J assignment may be wrong. The CDR3 sequence is 13 residues long. Germline CDR1 reads SQVTM; CDR2 reads ANQGSEA.

A note on this clonotype: A much larger clone differs by one base, so this may be a read error. This rearrangement joins TRBV10-3 to TRBJ2-5; D gene unclear. The CDR3 is 12 amino acids. Deletions cut 3 bases from V and 11 bases from J, with 13 bases between. Germline CDR1 is ENHRY and CDR2 is SYGVKD. CDR3 DNA sequence: TGTGCCATCAGTGAAAGGGATAATGAGCAGTACTTC. Encoded protein: CAISERDNEQYF.

This clonotype has at least ten counts. A much larger clone differs from this one at a single base, so this may be a read error. As DNA, the CDR3 is TGTGCCAGCAGTTCCGCCCGGCGGGGGGGCAATGAGCAGTACTTC. It encodes CASSSARRGGNEQYF. The chain recombines TRBV6-6 with TRBJ2-5; 9 bases map to TRBD2. CDR1 is MNHNY, CDR2 SVGAGI, per germline (reference sequence). This CDR3 has 15 residues. Unmatched junction bases numbered 14, after V lost 4 bases and J lost 11 bases.

The rearrangement uses TRBV27 and TRBJ2-1; D may correspond to TRBD1 or TRBD2 (5 bases each). CDR3 size: 15 residues. V gave up 5 bases and J gave up 7 bases, with 18 bases separating them. Germline CDR1 reads MNHEY; CDR2 reads SMNVEV (reference sequence). CDR3 residues: CASSPTPGPRNEQFF. The CDR3 DNA reads as TGTGCCAGCAGTCCTACCCCGGGACCTAGAAATGAGCAGTTCTTC.

The rearrangement uses TRBV25-1 and TRBJ2-7; TRBD1 matches at 7 bases. J was trimmed by 2 bases and V by 3 bases; bases with no gene match: 4. The CDR3 is 14 residues long. CDR1 and CDR2 from the germline V gene are MGHDK and SYGVNS. The CDR3 DNA reads TGTGCCAGCAGTGATGTTGACAGGGCCTACGAGCAGTACTTC. This encodes CASSDVDRAYEQYF.

On this clonotype itself: A much larger clone lies a single base off, so this may be a read error. V usage is TRBV29-1 and J usage is TRBJ2-7; D possibly uses TRBD1 or TRBD2 (6 bases each). The CDR3 contains 12 residues. V gave up 4 bases and J gave up 10 bases, with 17 bases separating them. Germline CDR1 is SQVTM and CDR2 is ANQGSEA. The CDR3: CSVVQGGEAQYF. Written as DNA, the CDR3 is TGCAGCGTTGTACAGGGAGGAGAGGCCCAGTACTTC.

This chain links TRBV21-1 with TRBJ2-7; no DNA check was done on the table's D call, TRBD1. TRBV21-1 is deemed a pseudogene. The CDR3 length is 16 residues. The CDR3 region has the DNA TGTGCCAGCAGCAAAGCGCTAGGGGACACCGCCTACGAGCAGTACTTC. This translates into CASSKALGDTAYEQYF.

The genes are TRBV20-1 and TRBJ2-5; 9 nucleotides agree with TRBD2. The CDR3 runs 14 residues. Germline V gives CDR1 DFQATT, CDR2 SNEGSKA (reference sequence). V was pared by 3 bases and J by 5 bases, with 7 bases of the junction left unmatched. The CDR3 sequence is CSARPLAGLETQYF. The CDR3 region has the DNA TGCAGTGCTAGGCCCCTAGCGGGATTGGAGACCCAGTACTTC.

This clonotype has at least ten counts. The gene calls are TRBV20-1 and TRBJ2-1; 10 bases match TRBD1. This CDR3 region has 14 residues. Germline V CDR1 and CDR2: DFQATT, SNEGSKA (reference sequence). V gave up 6 bases and J gave up 3 bases; unmatched junction bases: 5. Here the CDR3 DNA reads TGCAGTGCGAACCGGGACAGGGGCTACAATGAGCAGTTCTTC. Translating it yields CSANRDRGYNEQFF.

The rearrangement links TRBV29-1 to TRBJ2-7, with 10 bases lining up with TRBD1. This CDR3 comprises 13 residues. CDR1 and CDR2 from the germline V gene are SQVTM and ANQGSEA. The J segment lost 3 bases and the V segment lost 5 bases, leaving 4 bases of the junction unmatched. Here the CDR3 DNA reads TGCAGCGTTCAGAGGGACAGGGGCTACGAGCAGTACTTC. It specifies CSVQRDRGYEQYF.

This clonotype was picked up a small number of times. This chain connects TRBV20-1 to TRBJ2-5; weak D call: TRBD2 (6 bases). CDR1 and CDR2 (germline): DFQATT, SNEGSKA (reference sequence). Trimming cost V 5 bases and J 4 bases, with 14 bases left between them. The CDR3 is 13 residues long. CDR3 region: CSAPAMGGETQYF. For the CDR3, the DNA is TGCAGTGCTCCCGCCATGGGGGGAGAGACCCAGTACTTC.

This clonotype has only a few counts. The chain carries TRBV5-6 and TRBJ2-2, with D possibly matching TRBD1 (6 bases). The CDR3 is 16 amino acids. Germline-derived CDR1 and CDR2 are SGHDT and YYEEEE. V lost 1 base to trimming and J lost 1 base, with 11 bases between them. CDR3 DNA sequence: TGTGCCAGCAGCTTGCAGGGGCTTTGGAACACCGGGGAGCTGTTTTTT. Residues: CASSLQGLWNTGELFF.

This clonotype occurred once. The rearrangement uses TRBV6-6 and TRBJ2-7, with 7 bases lining up with TRBD1. The DNA end is more similar to TRBJ2-5, so the J call may be wrong. Looked up from germline, CDR1 is MNHNY and CDR2 is SVGAGI (reference sequence). This CDR3 is built from 15 residues. CDR3 in amino acids: CASSPGTENPETQYF. CDR3 sequence (DNA): TGTGCCAGCAGTCCTGGGACAGAGAATCCAGAGACCCAGTACTTC.

The sample holds many counts of this clonotype. The genes are TRBV28 and TRBJ2-7, with D unresolved. This CDR3 region has 14 residues. V gave up 5 bases and J gave up 1 base, with 12 bases separating them. In germline, CDR1 is MDHEN, CDR2 SYDVKM. Here the CDR3 reads CASSPPGLSYEQYF. The CDR3 DNA follows: TGTGCCAGCAGTCCCCCAGGCTTATCCTACGAGCAGTACTTC.